One sample yielded the 9 T cell receptor beta chains listed below, sequenced in a study of blood T cell repertoires in COVID-19. Only in-frame clones appear in the TCRdb table, and some are missing; sequencing was by immunoSEQ multiplex PCR. The table has roughly 200,000 clones, 88% seen once. Material for sequencing was PBMCs or T cells enriched from blood (not recorded which). The receptors come from a woman under 40 who had recovered from COVID-19.

V and J are TRBV9 and TRBJ2-1; 9 nucleotides match TRBD2. CDR3 size: 13 residues. The V gene end was trimmed by 5 bases and the J gene end by 11 bases; junction bases not matched to a gene: 8. Germline CDR1 SGDLS, CDR2 YYNGEE. This CDR3 is CASSAAGGNKQFF. As DNA, the CDR3 is TGTGCCAGCAGTGCCGCGGGGGGGAACAAGCAGTTCTTC. The whole variable domain, filled in from reference TRBV9 and TRBJ2-1, reads DSGVTQTPKHLITATGQRVTLRCSPRSGDLSVYWYQQSLDQGLQFLIQYYNGEERAKGNILERFSAQQFPDLHSELNLSSLELGDSALYFCASSAAGGNKQFFGPGTRLTVL.

This clone was recorded only once. The chain recombines TRBV6-5 with TRBJ1-1; D ambiguous. The CDR3 consists of 14 residues. The ends were cut back, 5 bases at V and 4 bases at J, with 14 bases in the middle. Germline CDR1 and CDR2: MNHEY and SVGAGI. The DNA of the CDR3 is TGTGCCAGCAGTATCCCCAAGACAAGCACTGAAGCTTTCTTT. It translates to CASSIPKTSTEAFF.

This clone was observed a single time. V gene TRBV27 combines with J gene TRBJ2-1; the D gene is possibly TRBD1 (6 bases). The CDR3 length is 11 residues. V was pared by 8 bases and J by 7 bases, with 9 bases between. Germline lookup yields CDR1 MNHEY and CDR2 SMNVEV (reference sequence). The CDR3 spells CASLRGNEQFF. In DNA, the CDR3 is TGTGCCAGCCTCAGGGGAAATGAGCAGTTCTTC.

V usage is TRBV5-8 and J usage is TRBJ2-3; D may be TRBD2 (7 bases). The CDR3 length is 15 residues. Germline V gene sequence: CDR1 SGHTS, CDR2 YDEGEE. V lost 5 bases and J 2 bases, leaving 15 bases between the germline ends. This chain's CDR3 is CASSPRGAYTDTQYF. The CDR3 bases are TGTGCCAGCAGTCCCCGGGGGGCTTACACAGATACGCAGTATTTT. Based on the CDR3 plus reference TRBV5-8 and TRBJ2-3, the full variable domain is EAGVTQSPTHLIKTRGQQATLRCSPISGHTSVYWYQQALGLGLQFLLWYDEGEERNRGNFPPRFSGRQFPNYSSELNVNALELEDSALYLCASSPRGAYTDTQYFGPGTRLTVL.

This clone was observed a single time. The chain uses TRBV4-3 and TRBJ2-3; the match to TRBD2 covers 11 bases. Germline CDR1 is LGHNA and CDR2 is YSLEER. The CDR3 totals 16 residues. V lost 2 bases to trimming and J lost 4 bases; unmatched junction nucleotides: 5. The CDR3 region is CASSQSGLAEADTQYF. The CDR3, as DNA: TGCGCCAGCAGCCAATCGGGACTAGCGGAGGCAGATACGCAGTATTTT.

This sequence joins TRBV29-1 and TRBJ1-1; maybe TRBD1 (5 bases). Germline V gene sequence: CDR1 SQVTM, CDR2 ANQGSEA. The CDR3 spans 13 residues. V was clipped by 7 bases and J by 8 bases, with 20 bases between them. In DNA, the CDR3 is TGCAGCGGAGCCGTGGTGGGGGGAGACGAAGCTTTCTTT. Residues: CSGAVVGGDEAFF.

V is TRBV9 and J is TRBJ2-2; 10 nucleotides match TRBD1. Per the germline V gene, CDR1 is SGDLS and CDR2 is YYNGEE. The CDR3 runs to 16 residues. V trimming: 0 bases; J trimming: 8 bases; junction bases outside the gene matches: 7. CDR3 sequence: CASSVGTGGPSGELFF. As DNA, the CDR3 is TGTGCCAGCAGCGTAGGGACAGGGGGTCCCTCAGGGGAGCTGTTTTTT.

The chain recombines TRBV4-2 with TRBJ2-2, with 9 positions matching TRBD2. Germline loops: CDR1 LGHNA, CDR2 YNFKEQ. V shed 8 bases and J 1 base; nucleotides not matched to a gene: 11. This CDR3 region has 17 residues. The chain's CDR3 is CASEDISGGWNTGELFF. DNA of the CDR3: TGTGCCAGCGAGGACATTAGCGGGGGTTGGAACACCGGGGAGCTGTTTTTT.

By frequency in the sample, this clone is large. The rearrangement joins TRBV7-6 to TRBJ2-2; TRBD1 agrees at 9 bases. Trimming took 4 bases from V and 6 from J; bases not matched to a gene: 9. This CDR3 spans 16 amino acids. Germline CDR1 SGHVS, CDR2 FNYEAQ. This CDR3 reads CASSSEQGAQSGELFF. CDR3 bases: TGTGCCAGCAGCTCCGAACAGGGGGCGCAATCCGGGGAGCTGTTTTTT.